The TCR beta chain under discussion was sequenced for a study of patients and donors after allogeneic stem cell transplantation. TCRdb re-analysed the RT-PCR reads in MiXCR, keeping a single row per CDR3 protein. The sample yields hundreds of thousands of distinct CDR3 sequences, about a sixth seen once. This CDR3 is 17 amino acids long. The ends lost 4 bases at V and 3 bases at J; junction bases unmatched: 6. Germline V gives CDR1 SGHRS, CDR2 YFSETQ. Source material: blood, either unsorted or a sorted T cell fraction (not recorded which). The chain has TRBV5-1 and TRBJ2-6; 11 nucleotides line up with TRBD1. This clonotype was obtained from a human donor who was either an allogeneic HSCT recipient or a stem cell or donor lymphocyte infusion donor (not recorded which). It is not recorded whose cells these are; they may come from a transplant donor. CDR3 sequence: CASSVGQGAGGANVLTF. The CDR3 bases are TGCGCCAGCAGCGTTGGACAGGGGGCAGGTGGGGCCAACGTCCTGACTTTC.